This T cell receptor beta chain was found in a study of CD8 T cells in Susac syndrome (dated by TCRdb to the late 2010s). About the study as a whole: The study used repertoire sequencing to test whether antigen drove CD8+ T cell activation and differentiation in Susac syndrome. Findings and caveats that apply to the study as a whole: The TCR sequencing and HLA analysis was acknowledged to have included a relatively small number of individuals.

Trimming accounts for 0 bases at V and 3 bases at J, while the number of junction bases matched to no gene is 5. Based on the germline V gene, the CDR1 and CDR2 sequences are MGHRA and YSYEKL. The CDR3 holds 16 amino acids from the cysteine to the phenylalanine. Only the CDR3 region is kept as DNA, spanning 48 bases read in frame from base 1. High-throughput TCR beta sequencing profiled peripheral blood CD8+ and CD4+ T cells from healthy donors, Susac syndrome patients and multiple sclerosis patients. Healthy donors were included as age- and sex-matched controls. Bulk CD8+ and CD4+ T cells were purified by magnetic negative isolation, whereas CD8+ TEMRA cells were enriched by FACS. Blood was drawn into EDTA tubes, processed within 24 hours, and PBMCs were isolated by density gradient centrifugation. PBMCs intended for TCR sequencing were frozen in liquid nitrogen and were later thawed in a 37 degrees C water bath. The sorted or isolated CD4+, CD8+ and CD8+ TEMRA cells had a purity of 90% or higher.

RNA was extracted using the RNeasy kit, and about 0.45 to 1 microgram was reverse transcribed with random hexamers. The immunoSEQ multiplex PCR assay, covering 54 Vbeta and 13 Jbeta segments, was used to amplify TCR beta CDR3 regions. PCR amplification bias was corrected using a synthetic template baseline for primer optimization and computational correction. Per the source publication's procedure: Reads were annotated to V, D and J genes per IMGT and analyzed with immunoSEQ Analyzer, keeping only productive sequences. Clonality was calculated as one minus the Shannon entropy normalized by log2 of the number of productive unique sequences. Public and private clones were assessed among the 100 most prevalent clones of each patient and control. A clone was defined as Susac-specific if it was absent from the healthy and MS cohorts, from some 1,100 published viral clones and from other ImmuneACCESS disease sequences. TCRdb trimmed the raw reads at Q25, called clones with MiXCR and kept productive beta chains. One record per CDR3 amino acid sequence lists the most common genes and DNA. None of the V and J calls come from the authors' own analysis; TCRdb made them. A total of around 130,000 distinct CDR3 sequences appear in this sample, 94% of them only once. The top ten clones comprise approximately 0.089% of the sample.

Of note for this clonotype: Its antigen remains unidentified. The record has no base qualities; no much larger clone is one base away.

This TCR was recovered from a human donor in good health. Source material: CD4+ T cells from PBMCs. The chain is assembled from TRBV4-1 and TRBJ2-7; 10 nucleotides in the junction match TRBD2. The CDR3 reads as follows: CASSQDRASGSYEQYF. The sequenced DNA is TGCGCCAGCAGCCAAGATCGGGCTAGCGGGAGCTACGAGCAGTACTTC.